This TCR beta chain was found in a study of blood T cell repertoires in COVID-19. In germline, CDR1 is MGHRA, CDR2 YSYEKL. CDR3 length: 14 residues. With V trimmed by 0 bases and J by 11 bases, 9 bases remained unmatched. The repertoire was sequenced with immunoSEQ multiplex PCR; TCRdb's copy has only in-frame clones and lacks some. This sample carries around 170,000 clones, around 84% of them seen once, and the ten largest clones take 8%. This clone was detected once. Material: PBMCs or T cells enriched from blood (not recorded which). This TCR was sampled from a woman between 50 and 59 years old who had recovered from COVID-19. This chain connects TRBV4-1 to TRBJ1-1, with TRBD1 matching 7 bases. CDR3 in DNA: TGCGCCAGCAGCCAAGAGGGCAACAGGGGACGGGCTTTCTTT. Amino acid sequence: CASSQEGNRGRAFF.